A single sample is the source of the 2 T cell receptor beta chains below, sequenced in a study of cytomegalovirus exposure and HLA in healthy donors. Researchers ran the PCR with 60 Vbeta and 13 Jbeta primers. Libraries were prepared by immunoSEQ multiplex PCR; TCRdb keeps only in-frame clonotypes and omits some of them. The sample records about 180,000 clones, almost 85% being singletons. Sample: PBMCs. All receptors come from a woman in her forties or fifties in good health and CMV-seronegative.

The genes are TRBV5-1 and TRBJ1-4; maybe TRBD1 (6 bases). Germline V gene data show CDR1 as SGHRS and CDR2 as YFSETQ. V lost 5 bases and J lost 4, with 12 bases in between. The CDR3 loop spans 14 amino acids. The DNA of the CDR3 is TGCGCCAGCAGGCCGGACAGAATTAATGAAAAACTGTTTTTT. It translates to CASRPDRINEKLFF.

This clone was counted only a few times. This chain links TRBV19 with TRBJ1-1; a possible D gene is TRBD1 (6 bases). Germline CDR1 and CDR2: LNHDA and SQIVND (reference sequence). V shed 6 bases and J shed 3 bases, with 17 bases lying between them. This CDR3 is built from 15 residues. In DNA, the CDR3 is TGTGCCAGTAGGCCTCCGCAGGGGAGATACACTGAAGCTTTCTTT. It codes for CASRPPQGRYTEAFF.